Listed below are T cell receptor beta chains from one sample, sequenced in a study of beta chain features in type 1 diabetes. Measured with immunoSEQ multiplex PCR; TCRdb has only the in-frame clones, and not every one. The sample yields hundreds of thousands of clones, 15% to 19% seen once. Sequenced material: naive CD4+ T cells from blood. These TCRs come from a man between 18 and 35 years old in good health. The CDR3 runs from the conserved cysteine through the conserved F or W. D genes are given only for firm matches. Rows give clone size only sometimes, using once, few, many, or a class for an expanded clone.

>TRBJ2-7|.|.|TRBV2
TGTGCCAGCAGTGAACACGACTACGAGCAGTACTTC
CASSEHDYEQYF
>TRBJ1-5|few|.|TRBV28
TGTGCCAGCAGTTTATGGGGTCAGCCCCAGCATTTT
CASSLWGQPQHF
>TRBJ2-4|.|.|TRBV5-6
TGTGCCAGCAGCTTGGGGGGGCGCAGCCTAGCGAACATTCAGTACTTC
CASSLGGRSLANIQYF
>TRBJ2-2|.|.|TRBV10-3
TGTGCCATCAGTGATCAGAAAGGACAATACCGGGAGCTGTTTTTT
CAISDQKGQYRELFF
>TRBJ2-7|.|.|TRBV9
TGTGCCAGCAGCGTAGCGGGAGCGTACGAGCAGTACTTC
CASSVAGAYEQYF
>TRBJ2-1|few|.|TRBV29-1
TGCAGCGTGGGCCTGTTAGGCAGACGTTACAATGAGCAGTTCTTC
CSVGLLGRRYNEQFF
>TRBJ2-5|few|.|TRBV28
TGTGCCAGCAGTCGCCAAGAGACCCAGTACTTC
CASSRQETQYF
>TRBJ1-2|.|.|TRBV9
TGTGCCAGTTTTGGCAGATTCTATGGCTACACCTTC
CASFGRFYGYTF
>TRBJ2-1|many|TRBD1|TRBV14
TGTGCCAGCAGACAGACGGACAGGGCGAGTGAGCAGTTCTTC
CASRQTDRASEQFF
>TRBJ1-4|few|TRBD1|TRBV15
TGTGCCACCAGCAGAGTAGACAGGGAAAATGAAAAACTGTTTTTT
CATSRVDRENEKLFF
>TRBJ2-5|.|TRBD1|TRBV28
TGTGCCAGCAGTTTATCAGGGGGCATTGCCCAAGAGACCCAGTACTTC
CASSLSGGIAQETQYF
>TRBJ2-1|.|.|TRBV11-3
TGTGCCAGCGGACAGAGCTCCTACAATGAGCAGTTCTTC
CASGQSSYNEQFF
>TRBJ2-7|.|.|TRBV28
TGTGCCAGCAGTCCCGGCACGGGGGCCTCCTACGAGCAGTACTTC
CASSPGTGASYEQYF
>TRBJ2-7|few|.|TRBV29-1
TGCAGCGTTGAAGATCCCCCCGGCGAGCAGTACTTC
CSVEDPPGEQYF
>TRBJ1-1|.|.|TRBV4-1
TGCGCCAGCAGCCCCAGGGACGGCACTGAAGCTTTCTTT
CASSPRDGTEAFF
>TRBJ2-1|.|TRBD1|TRBV19
TGTGCCAGCCACCCGGGACAGAGGTACAATGAGCAGTTCTTC
CASHPGQRYNEQFF
>TRBJ1-2|few|.|TRBV14
TGTGCCAGCAGCGTGCGAGGAGTTTTCAGCCACTATGGCTACACCTTC
CASSVRGVFSHYGYTF
>TRBJ2-3|.|.|TRBV4-1
TGCGCCAGCACCCCGTTAGGGGGGGGCCAGACAGATACGCAGTATTTT
CASTPLGGGQTDTQYF
>TRBJ1-3|.|.|TRBV25-1
TGTGCCAGCAGTGGGATAGACAGTTTCCACGGAAACACCATATATTTT
CASSGIDSFHGNTIYF
>TRBJ2-2|many|.|TRBV7-9
TGTGCCAGCAAACGGAGTGACAACGGCGGGGAGCTGTTTTTT
CASKRSDNGGELFF
>TRBJ2-5|few|TRBD1|TRBV27
TGTGCCAGCAGTTTCTTGGACAGGGCAGAGACCCAGTACTTC
CASSFLDRAETQYF
>TRBJ1-6|few|TRBD1|TRBV29-1
TGCAGCGCATTGACAGGGGAGAGGGCTTCACCCCTCCACTTT
CSALTGERASPLHF
>TRBJ1-4|.|.|TRBV28
TGTGCCAGCAGTTCAGCCGGGACATCGCTTAATGAAAAACTGTTTTTT
CASSSAGTSLNEKLFF
>TRBJ1-4|few|.|TRBV2
TGTGCCAGCCATAGGGGGGGACACTCTAATGAAAAACTGTTTTTT
CASHRGGHSNEKLFF
>TRBJ2-3|few|.|TRBV7-2
TGTGCCAGCAGCTTTACCCCCACAGATACGCAGTATTTT
CASSFTPTDTQYF
>TRBJ2-7|.|TRBD2|TRBV2
TGTGCCAGCAGCGTCCGCCTAGCGGGGCCCTCCTACGAGCAGTACTTC
CASSVRLAGPSYEQYF
>TRBJ2-1|.|.|TRBV5-1
TGCGCCAGCAGCTCAGTGAAGGGCCACAATGAGCAGTTCTTC
CASSSVKGHNEQFF
>TRBJ1-1|.|.|TRBV18
TGTGCCAGCTCACCAATTAGGCAGGGTACCACTGAAGCTTTCTTT
CASSPIRQGTTEAFF
>TRBJ2-4|few|.|TRBV7-2
TGTGCCAGCAGCTCGCCCTACGGCAAAAACATTCAGTACTTC
CASSSPYGKNIQYF
>TRBJ2-7|.|.|TRBV28
TGTGCCAGCAGTTTAGAGGTGTGGGGCGGACACTACGAGCAGTACTTC
CASSLEVWGGHYEQYF
>TRBJ1-5|few|.|TRBV30
TGTGCCTGGAGTGTAGTGGCAGGCTTTAGCAATCAGCCCCAGCATTTT
CAWSVVAGFSNQPQHF
>TRBJ1-3|few|.|TRBV18
TGTGCCAGCTCACCACAGGAAGGTCGGTCTGGAAACACCATATATTTT
CASSPQEGRSGNTIYF
>TRBJ1-2|few|.|TRBV9
TGTGCCAGCAGCTCGGACAGTTGGAGGGAAGGCTACACCTTC
CASSSDSWREGYTF
>TRBJ2-3|once|.|TRBV28
TGTGCCAGCAGTCGCGATGGCGGACCGAGCACAGATACGCAGTATTTT
CASSRDGGPSTDTQYF
>TRBJ2-7|.|.|TRBV7-2
TGTGCCAGCAGCCGCGGGACAGCCTACGAGCAGTACTTC
CASSRGTAYEQYF
>TRBJ1-4|.|.|TRBV28
TGTGCCAGCAGTATAGGGGGTCTAAGGGAAAAACTGTTTTTT
CASSIGGLREKLFF
>TRBJ2-1|few|TRBD2|TRBV4-3
TGCGCCAGCAGCCAAGATTTGGGAGGGCGGGGGTCCTACAATGAGCAGTTCTTC
CASSQDLGGRGSYNEQFF
>TRBJ1-4|few|.|TRBV9
TGTGCCAGCAGCGTAGACCAGGGGCGTACAACTAATGAAAAACTGTTTTTT
CASSVDQGRTTNEKLFF
>TRBJ2-1|few|.|TRBV11-2
TGTGCCAGCAGCTCTAAGGCTCCTCGGGACTTCCGTTCGGATGAGCAGTTCTTC
CASSSKAPRDFRSDEQFF
>TRBJ1-5|few|.|TRBV21-1
TGTGCCAGAAGGGGGTGCAATCAGCCCCAGCATTTT
CARRGCNQPQHF
>TRBJ1-1|few|.|TRBV7-9
TGTGCCAGCAGCTTCAGTCAGGACTCTGAAGCTTTCTTT
CASSFSQDSEAFF
>TRBJ2-1|few|TRBD2|TRBV7-9
TGTGCCAGCAGCTCCGGACTAGCGGATATTTCGTTCTTC
CASSSGLADISFF
>TRBJ1-6|few|.|TRBV9
TGTGCCAGCAGCGTAAGCACAGCTTTTAATTCACCCCTCCACTTT
CASSVSTAFNSPLHF
>TRBJ2-5|.|.|TRBV21-1
TGTGCCAGCAGCGATGCCCGGGACACCAAAGAGACCCAGTACTTC
CASSDARDTKETQYF
>TRBJ1-1|.|TRBD1|TRBV29-1
TGCAGCGTTCGACAGGGCGGGGGGACTGAAGCTTTCTTT
CSVRQGGGTEAFF
>TRBJ2-1|.|.|TRBV11-2
TGTGCCAGCAGCACTTATCGTGGCGGTCCTCGAACCTACAATGAGCAGTTCTTC
CASSTYRGGPRTYNEQFF
>TRBJ1-1|.|.|TRBV15
TGTGCCACCAGCCTAAGAGACTTACCGAACACTGAAGCTTTCTTT
CATSLRDLPNTEAFF
>TRBJ2-6|.|.|TRBV19
TGTGCCAGTAGTCGTCAGGACAGCATCTCTGGGGCCAACGTCCTGACTTTC
CASSRQDSISGANVLTF
>TRBJ2-7|few|TRBD1|TRBV28
TGTGCCAGCAGTTCTGAGACAGGGTACTACGAGCAGTACTTC
CASSSETGYYEQYF
>TRBJ1-3|few|TRBD1|TRBV5-4
TGTGCCAGCAGCACCGGGACAGGCTCTGGAAACACCATATATTTT
CASSTGTGSGNTIYF
>TRBJ1-5|.|TRBD1|TRBV5-1
TGCGCCAGCAGTGAGACAGGGTATCAGCCCCAGCATTTT
CASSETGYQPQHF
>TRBJ2-2|.|TRBD2|TRBV14
TGTGCCAGCAGCCCTAACGCGGGGGTAGGAACCGGGGAGCTGTTTTTT
CASSPNAGVGTGELFF
>TRBJ1-1|.|TRBD1|TRBV2
TGTGCCAGCAGTTTACAGGGGGTGAACACTGAAGCTTTCTTT
CASSLQGVNTEAFF